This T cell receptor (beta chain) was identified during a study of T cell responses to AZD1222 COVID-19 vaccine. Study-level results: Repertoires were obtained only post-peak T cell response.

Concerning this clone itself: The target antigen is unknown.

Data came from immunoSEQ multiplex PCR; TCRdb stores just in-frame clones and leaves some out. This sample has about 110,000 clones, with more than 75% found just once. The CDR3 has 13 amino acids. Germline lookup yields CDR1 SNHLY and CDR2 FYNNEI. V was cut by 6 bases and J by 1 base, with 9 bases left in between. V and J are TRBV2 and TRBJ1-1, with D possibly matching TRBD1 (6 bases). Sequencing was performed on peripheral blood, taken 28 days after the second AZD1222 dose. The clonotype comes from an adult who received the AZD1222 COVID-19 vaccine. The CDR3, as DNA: TGTGCCAGCAGCCTGACAGGGAACACTGAAGCTTTCTTT. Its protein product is CASSLTGNTEAFF.